Each of the 30 T cell receptor beta chains below was sequenced from the same sample in a study of T cells after posttransplantation cyclophosphamide. Libraries were prepared by immunoSEQ multiplex PCR; TCRdb keeps only in-frame clonotypes and omits some of them. Of 11,000 or so clones in the sample, approximately 95% are singletons; the top ten hold roughly 0.3%. The material sequenced was naive CD8+ T cells sorted from PBMCs. These receptor sequences come from a young man in good health and a related stem cell transplant donor.

The CDR3 sequence: CASSQDGPTTPGDNEQFF. The CDR3 nucleotides read TGTGCCAGCAGCCAAGACGGGCCCACAACCCCGGGAGACAATGAGCAGTTCTTC. V gene TRBV4-2 combines with J gene TRBJ2-1; a possible D gene is TRBD2 (6 bases). The CDR3 covers 18 residues. V was pared by 0 bases and J by 5 bases, with 20 bases between. The germline CDR1 and CDR2 sequences are LGHNA and YNFKEQ.

This clone was seen only once. The CDR3 sequence is CASSLEAASTDTQYF. The CDR3 DNA sequence: TGTGCCAGCAGCTTAGAAGCGGCTAGCACAGATACGCAGTATTTT. The chain carries TRBV5-4 and TRBJ2-3; possible D gene TRBD2, 5 bases. V was trimmed by 2 bases and J by 0 bases, leaving 10 bases between them. This CDR3 is built from 15 residues. Germline loops: CDR1 SGHNT, CDR2 YYREEE (reference sequence).

This clone was observed once. This chain uses TRBV5-5 with TRBJ2-1; the match to TRBD1 covers 8 bases. Germline assignment: CDR1 SGHKS and CDR2 YYEKEE (reference sequence). The CDR3 runs to 15 residues. With 6 bases clipped from V and 6 bases from J, the junction kept 11 bases outside the gene matches. CDR3 coding DNA: TGTGCCAGCACCTGGGGGCAGGGGGCAGGCAATGAGCAGTTCTTC. It yields the protein CASTWGQGAGNEQFF.

The chain couples TRBV7-3 to TRBJ2-1, with 8 bases that match TRBD2. CDR1 and CDR2 (germline): SGHTA, FQGTGA. V trimming: 5 bases; J trimming: 0 bases; junction bases outside the gene matches: 3. CDR3 length: 15 amino acids. This CDR3 reads CASSPSGGSYNEQFF. For the CDR3, the DNA is TGTGCCAGCAGCCCCAGCGGGGGCTCCTACAATGAGCAGTTCTTC.

This clone was seen just once. The chain has TRBV7-9 and TRBJ2-7, with TRBD1 identical over 9 bases. This CDR3 is 15 amino acids long. Per germline, CDR1 SEHNR and CDR2 FQNEAQ (reference sequence). J gave up 6 bases and V 1 base, and 7 bases lay outside the gene matches. This chain's CDR3 is CASSLVWDREGEQYF. The CDR3 DNA reads TGTGCCAGCAGCTTAGTGTGGGACAGGGAGGGCGAGCAGTACTTC.

The chain is built from TRBV10-3 and TRBJ1-4, with a weak D call TRBD1 (6 bases). This CDR3 is built from 13 residues. Trimming removed 2 bases from V and 5 bases from J, with 6 bases in between. The V gene's germline CDR1 is ENHRY and CDR2 SYGVKD. CDR3 DNA sequence: TGTGCCATCAGTGAGACAGGGAATGAAAAACTGTTTTTT. This gives the protein CAISETGNEKLFF.

The chain links TRBV2 to TRBJ2-3; TRBD2 matches at 15 bases. This CDR3 region has 17 residues. Trimming at V came to 6 bases and at J to 0 bases, leaving 4 bases not matched to a gene. Germline CDR1 is SNHLY and CDR2 is FYNNEI. As DNA, the CDR3 is TGTGCCAGCAGCGGGACTAGCGGGGGGCCTAGCACAGATACGCAGTATTTT. Translated, it gives CASSGTSGGPSTDTQYF. The variable domain in full, with the rest retrieved from reference TRBV2 and TRBJ2-3, is EPEVTQTPSHQVTQMGQEVILRCVPISNHLYFYWYRQILGQKVEFLVSFYNNEISEKSEIFDDQFSVERPDGSNFTLKIRSTKLEDSAMYFCASSGTSGGPSTDTQYFGPGTRLTVL.

This clone has just one count. One junction end disagrees with the germline gene, perhaps due to a read error. The chain couples TRBV27 to TRBJ2-1; 11 nucleotides line up with TRBD2. This CDR3 is built from 16 residues. The V gene's germline CDR1 is MNHEY and CDR2 SMNVEV (reference sequence). CDR3 in amino acids: CASSVSLAGADNEQFF. CDR3 in DNA: TGTGCCAGCAGTGTATCACTAGCGGGGGCTGACAATGAGCAGTTCTTC.

V usage is TRBV12-5 and J usage is TRBJ2-1, with a weak D call TRBD1 (5 bases). The CDR3 has 13 amino acids. CDR1 LGHNT and CDR2 FRNRAP come from the germline V gene. Trimming shortened V by 3 bases and J by 6 bases, and 9 bases separated the two germline ends. The CDR3, as DNA: TGTGCTAGTGGTTTTCGACAGAGCAATGAGCAGTTCTTC. This sequence encodes CASGFRQSNEQFF.

J is TRBJ1-4 and V is TRBV19, with TRBD1 as a possible D gene (6 bases). The germline CDR1 and CDR2 sequences are LNHDA and SQIVND (reference sequence). The V end lost 3 bases, the J end lost 4 bases, and 12 bases lay between the germline ends. The CDR3 covers 15 residues. CDR3 sequence (DNA): TGTGCCAGTAGTATTAACAGGGTAAATAATGAAAAACTGTTTTTT. This gives the protein CASSINRVNNEKLFF.

The rearrangement joins TRBV10-3 to TRBJ1-5, with D maybe TRBD1 (5 bases). The V gene lost 6 bases and the J gene lost 3 bases, with 15 bases spanning the gap. CDR1 is ENHRY, CDR2 SYGVKD, per germline. The CDR3 is made up of 15 amino acids. DNA of the CDR3: TGTGCCATCAGCCCCCAGGGCGTCCCCAATCAGCCCCAGCATTTT. This codes for CAISPQGVPNQPQHF.

The chain recombines TRBV28 with TRBJ2-7; 11 nucleotides agree with TRBD2. Germline V CDR1 and CDR2: MDHEN, SYDVKM. The CDR3 consists of 14 residues. V was clipped by 3 bases and J by 8 bases; unmatched bases: 6. The CDR3 DNA reads as TGTGCCAGCAGTTTTGCTACTAGCGGGGGAAAGCAGTACTTC. Its translation is CASSFATSGGKQYF.

The genes are TRBV7-6 and TRBJ2-5; D might be TRBD1 (6 bases). The DNA end is more similar to TRBJ2-7, so the J call may be wrong. Germline V CDR1 and CDR2: SGHVS, FNYEAQ. There are 16 residues in the CDR3. The CDR3 protein is CASSLEGEGASYEQYF. The DNA for the CDR3 is TGTGCCAGCAGCTTAGAGGGGGAAGGGGCATCCTACGAGCAGTACTTC.

The chain employs TRBV28 and TRBJ1-2; possibly TRBD1 for D (6 bases). Trimming pared 10 bases from V and 4 bases from J, leaving 19 bases between. The CDR3 consists of 14 residues. Germline V gene sequence: CDR1 MDHEN, CDR2 SYDVKM. This chain's CDR3 is CATIGQLLFYGYTF. The CDR3 DNA is TGTGCCACCATTGGACAGCTTTTATTCTATGGCTACACCTTC.

The V and J genes are TRBV5-4 and TRBJ1-1, with 7 positions matching TRBD1. CDR1 and CDR2 from the germline V gene are SGHNT and YYREEE (reference sequence). The J segment lost 7 bases and the V segment lost 1 base, leaving 7 bases of the junction unmatched. CDR3 size: 14 residues. The CDR3 reads CASSLTTGVDEAFF. The CDR3, as DNA: TGTGCCAGCAGCTTGACCACAGGGGTCGATGAAGCTTTCTTT.

The chain joins TRBV7-9 to TRBJ2-1; D might be TRBD2 (6 bases). Germline assignment: CDR1 SEHNR and CDR2 FQNEAQ (reference sequence). This CDR3 region has 13 residues. The ends were cut back, 1 base at V and 6 bases at J, with 7 bases in the middle. The CDR3 reads CASSLGLVNEQFF. DNA of the CDR3: TGTGCCAGCAGCTTAGGACTAGTCAATGAGCAGTTCTTC.

V usage is TRBV5-8 and J usage is TRBJ2-4, with no clear D. The V and J ends lost 4 bases and 3 bases respectively, with 14 bases between them. CDR1 is SGHTS, CDR2 YDEGEE, per germline. The CDR3 extends over 15 amino acids. The CDR3 coding sequence is TGTGCCAGCAGCCCTGTCGACATAGTCAAAAACATTCAGTACTTC. Amino acid sequence: CASSPVDIVKNIQYF.

The chain carries TRBV7-2 and TRBJ2-5, with TRBD1 matching 8 bases. Per germline, CDR1 SGHTA and CDR2 FQGNSA. The V and J ends lost 4 bases and 7 bases, in that order; junction bases with no gene match: 11. CDR3 size: 15 residues. The CDR3 reads CASSSPSGTGVTQYF. The CDR3 coding sequence is TGTGCCAGCAGCTCGCCCTCTGGGACAGGAGTGACCCAGTACTTC.

This chain uses TRBV7-2 with TRBJ2-5; 14 nucleotides agree with TRBD2. CDR1 and CDR2 from the germline V gene are SGHTA and FQGNSA. The CDR3 runs to 16 residues. Trimming removed 1 base from V and 2 bases from J; junction bases left unmatched: 0. The CDR3 DNA reads as TGTGCCAGCAGCTTAGGACTAGCGGGGGGGCAAGAGACCCAGTACTTC. It yields the protein CASSLGLAGGQETQYF.

The chain couples TRBV5-1 to TRBJ2-7; 10 bases line up with TRBD2. With V trimmed by 4 bases and J by 3 bases, 7 bases remained unmatched. The germline V gene has CDR1 SGHRS and CDR2 YFSETQ. The CDR3 runs 15 residues. CDR3 bases: TGCGCCAGCAGCCAATCTAGCGGGGGAATCTACGAGCAGTACTTC. Translation gives CASSQSSGGIYEQYF. The full variable domain, with the rest looked up from reference TRBV5-1 and TRBJ2-7, is KAGVTQTPRYLIKTRGQQVTLSCSPISGHRSVSWYQQTPGQGLQFLFEYFSETQRNKGNFPGRFSGRQFSNSRSEMNVSTLELGDSALYLCASSQSSGGIYEQYFGPGTRLTVT.

This sequence joins TRBV4-1 and TRBJ2-5, with 9 bases aligning to TRBD2. CDR1 is MGHRA and CDR2 is YSYEKL in the germline V gene. The CDR3 has 17 amino acids. Trimming at V came to 1 base and at J to 5 bases, leaving 11 bases not matched to a gene. The CDR3 coding sequence is TGCGCCAGCAGCCAAGGAGGAAGCGGGGGGTATAGGGAGACCCAGTACTTC. Amino acids: CASSQGGSGGYRETQYF.

The chain uses TRBV19 and TRBJ1-1; maybe TRBD1 (5 bases). The CDR3 consists of 19 residues. The germline CDR1 and CDR2 sequences are LNHDA and SQIVND (reference sequence). Trimming pared 7 bases from V and 0 bases from J, leaving 27 bases between. The CDR3 loop is CASTIGGDDPNYMNTEAFF. CDR3 coding DNA: TGTGCCAGTACAATTGGGGGGGACGACCCGAACTACATGAACACTGAAGCTTTCTTT.

The chain combines TRBV7-9 with TRBJ2-5; weak D call: TRBD1 (5 bases). The germline gives CDR1 SEHNR, CDR2 FQNEAQ (reference sequence). Trimming pared 5 bases from V and 2 bases from J, leaving 9 bases between. CDR3 length equals 13 residues. The DNA for the CDR3 is TGTGCCAGCAGCCCGCAGGGACAAGAGACCCAGTACTTC. Its translation is CASSPQGQETQYF.

The CDR3 sequence is CASSQAGGSNTGELFF. The CDR3 DNA reads as TGCGCCAGCAGCCAAGCGGGGGGCTCGAACACCGGGGAGCTGTTTTTT. The rearrangement joins TRBV4-3 to TRBJ2-2, with D possibly being TRBD2 (7 bases). V was pared by 1 base and J by 0 bases, with 9 bases between. CDR1 is LGHNA, CDR2 YSLEER, per germline. The CDR3 length is 16 residues.

The chain recombines TRBV5-6 with TRBJ1-2; tentatively, D is TRBD1 (6 bases). This CDR3 has 16 residues. Germline values: CDR1 SGHDT, CDR2 YYEEEE. The ends were cut back, 2 bases at V and 2 bases at J, with 16 bases in the middle. The CDR3 here is CASSLLQWTANYGYTF. The DNA of the CDR3 is TGTGCCAGCAGCTTATTGCAGTGGACAGCGAACTATGGCTACACCTTC. Complete variable domain (other parts from reference TRBV5-6 and TRBJ1-2): DAGVTQSPTHLIKTRGQQVTLRCSPKSGHDTVSWYQQALGQGPQFIFQYYEEEERQRGNFPDRFSGHQFPNYSSELNVNALLLGDSALYLCASSLLQWTANYGYTFGSGTRLTVV.

Only one count was recorded for this clone. The genes are TRBV5-1 and TRBJ2-7; perhaps TRBD1 as D (6 bases). V lost 0 bases and J lost 3, with 10 bases in between. The CDR3 runs 14 residues. The V gene's germline CDR1 is SGHRS and CDR2 YFSETQ. CDR3 sequence (DNA): TGCGCCAGCAGCTTGGGACAGGAGTACTACGAGCAGTACTTC. This gives the protein CASSLGQEYYEQYF. The complete variable domain, with remaining parts taken from reference TRBV5-1 and TRBJ2-7, reads KAGVTQTPRYLIKTRGQQVTLSCSPISGHRSVSWYQQTPGQGLQFLFEYFSETQRNKGNFPGRFSGRQFSNSRSEMNVSTLELGDSALYLCASSLGQEYYEQYFGPGTRLTVT.

The V call is TRBV11-2, the J call TRBJ2-3, with 7 positions matching TRBD2. V gave up 7 bases and J gave up 4 bases; unmatched junction bases: 11. The CDR3 is made up of 15 amino acids. Germline V gives CDR1 SGHAT, CDR2 FQNNGV. CDR3 amino acids: CASTVLPAGADTQYF. CDR3 sequence (DNA): TGTGCCAGCACCGTTCTCCCCGCGGGGGCAGATACGCAGTATTTT.

The chain carries TRBV4-1 and TRBJ2-5, with D unclear. V lost 6 bases and J lost 4, with 12 bases in between. This CDR3 has 13 amino acids. The germline gives CDR1 MGHRA, CDR2 YSYEKL. CDR3 amino acids: CASSLTILETQYF. The DNA of the CDR3 is TGCGCCAGCAGTCTAACGATCCTAGAGACCCAGTACTTC.

The J gene is TRBJ2-5, the V gene TRBV5-1; TRBD1 aligns across 11 bases. After removal of 4 bases from V and 5 bases from J, the junction contained 4 bases not matched to a gene. This CDR3 spans 14 amino acids. Germline CDR1 and CDR2: SGHRS and YFSETQ. The CDR3 coding sequence is TGCGCCAGCAGCATGGGACAGGGGGAGGAGACCCAGTACTTC. Translation gives CASSMGQGEETQYF. The full variable domain, in which reference TRBV5-1 and TRBJ2-5 provide the parts outside the CDR3, is KAGVTQTPRYLIKTRGQQVTLSCSPISGHRSVSWYQQTPGQGLQFLFEYFSETQRNKGNFPGRFSGRQFSNSRSEMNVSTLELGDSALYLCASSMGQGEETQYFGPGTRLLVL.

The gene calls are TRBV2 and TRBJ1-6; 9 nucleotides align to TRBD1. The CDR3 loop spans 17 amino acids. Germline V gives CDR1 SNHLY, CDR2 FYNNEI. The junction had 12 bases not matched to a gene; V was cut back by 3 bases and J by 9 bases. CDR3 DNA: TGTGCCAGCAGTGAGGGGTTTGGACAGGGGATCAGTTCACCCCTCCACTTT. As protein: CASSEGFGQGISSPLHF.